The 4 T cell receptor beta chains given below trace back to one sample, sequenced in a study of control samples from healthy donors and cancer patients. Profiling relied on immunoSEQ multiplex PCR, and the TCRdb table lists in-frame clones only, not all of them. The sample gives 150,000 to 200,000 clones, roughly 94% of which show up once; less than 15% is in the top ten. Sequencing input: PBMCs. Every receptor here comes from a man aged 55 to 70 with colorectal cancer.

The rearrangement links TRBV6-5 to TRBJ1-1; 7 bases line up with TRBD1. The V and J ends lost 3 bases and 11 bases, in that order; junction bases with no gene match: 18. CDR1 and CDR2 from the germline V gene are MNHEY and SVGAGI. The length of the CDR3 is 16 residues. CDR3 in amino acids: CASSYKTGVNHELAFF. CDR3 DNA: TGTGCCAGCAGTTATAAAACAGGGGTGAATCATGAGCTGGCTTTCTTT.

This clone was counted a single time. The chain carries TRBV6-5 and TRBJ1-6; TRBD1 matches 7 bases. Germline V gene lookup returns CDR1 MNHEY and CDR2 SVGAGI. Trimming cost V 5 bases and J 8 bases; bases outside gene matches: 6. CDR3 length equals 14 residues. CDR3 region: CASSRTGKDSPLHF. Here the CDR3 DNA reads TGTGCCAGCAGTCGGACAGGAAAGGATTCACCCCTCCACTTT.

This chain links TRBV30 with TRBJ1-4; D call uncertain. The CDR3 consists of 12 residues. The germline CDR1 and CDR2 sequences are GTSNPN and SVGIG (reference sequence). Between the trimmed V and J ends, which lost 3 bases and 8 bases, there was a span of 10 bases. The CDR3 reads CAWSAQREKLFF. For the CDR3, the DNA is TGTGCCTGGAGCGCACAGAGGGAAAAACTGTTTTTT.

This chain links TRBV5-1 with TRBJ2-5; TRBD2 matches at 9 bases. The CDR3 spans 19 residues. From germline, CDR1 is SGHRS and CDR2 YFSETQ. Losses at the gene ends were 1 base for V and 1 base for J; bases not matched to a gene: 14. CDR3 in amino acids: CASSLRLQSGGQGQETQYF. The CDR3 DNA is TGCGCCAGCAGCTTGCGCCTTCAAAGCGGGGGGCAGGGCCAAGAGACCCAGTACTTC.